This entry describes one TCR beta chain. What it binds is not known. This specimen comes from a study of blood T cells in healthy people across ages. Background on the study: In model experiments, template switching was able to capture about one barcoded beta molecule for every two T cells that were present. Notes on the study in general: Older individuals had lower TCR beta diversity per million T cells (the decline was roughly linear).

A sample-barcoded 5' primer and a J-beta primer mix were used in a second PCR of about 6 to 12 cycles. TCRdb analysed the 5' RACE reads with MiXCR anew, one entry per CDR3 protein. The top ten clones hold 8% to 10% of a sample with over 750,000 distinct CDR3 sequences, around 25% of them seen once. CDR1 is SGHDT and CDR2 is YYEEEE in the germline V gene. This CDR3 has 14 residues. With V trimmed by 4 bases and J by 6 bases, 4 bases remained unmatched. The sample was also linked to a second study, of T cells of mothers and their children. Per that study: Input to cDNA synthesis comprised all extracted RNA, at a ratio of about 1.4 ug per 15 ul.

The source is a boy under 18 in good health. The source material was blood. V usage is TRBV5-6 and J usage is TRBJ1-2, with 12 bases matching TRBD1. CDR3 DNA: TGTGCCAGCAGCGTGGGACAGGGGGCCAATGGCTACACCTTC. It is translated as CASSVGQGANGYTF.